The present T cell receptor beta chain was sequenced within a study of TIL therapy for anti-PD-1-resistant metastatic lung cancer (dated by TCRdb to about 2021). Turning to the overall study: Tumors were harvested prior to any PD-1/PD-L1 blockade, after which nivolumab was administered to patients, and lymphodepletion, expanded TIL infusion and IL-2 were given to patients who progressed. Across the cohort, whole-exome sequencing showed a median non-synonymous tumor mutation burden of under 1.8 mutations per megabase. Among the enrolled patients, the median age was nearly 55 years (range roughly 38-75), and the median tumor PD-L1 proportion score was roughly 6%. The cohort was predominantly lung adenocarcinoma, with several EGFR-mutant and two ALK-rearranged tumors, and half of patients were current or former smokers. T cell receptor beta sequencing of tumor and peripheral blood was used to follow clonotypes across the tumor, the expanded TIL product and serial blood samples.

As encoded in the germline V gene, CDR1 is SQVTM while CDR2 is ANQGSEA. The junction shows trimming of 2 bases on V and 6 bases on J, and the gene matches do not reach 10 bases of it. Inclusive of the bounding cysteine and phenylalanine, the CDR3 is 15 residues long. Only the CDR3 DNA stays, 45 bases, in frame from base 1. The sample's time point, from its label and the paper: pre-treatment sample, taken before nivolumab and TIL therapy. A phase I trial run at two centers enrolled adults with stage 4 NSCLC between October 2017 and 2020. Samples were obtained from a single-arm, open-label phase I trial in which tumor-infiltrating lymphocyte therapy with nivolumab was evaluated in advanced non-small cell lung cancer. Blood mononuclear cells from EDTA tubes were isolated by Ficoll gradient, snap-frozen as pellets, and DNA was extracted with a Qiagen mini-prep kit. Study-wide findings and limitations: Because the cohort was highly selected, with more treatment-naive, never-smoker and oncogene-addicted patients than is typical, generalizability is limited. The study protocol defined all tumor marker inferences as exploratory. Clonotypes from the infused TIL partially replaced the baseline peripheral repertoire and then declined over months, and persistence showed no apparent association with response.

Concerning this clone: This receptor's antigen is unknown. No per-base quality is available; no much larger clone lies one base away.

TCR beta CDR3 regions were amplified from genomic DNA with the immunoSEQ v3 hsTCRB kit using bias-controlled multiplex PCR. TCR libraries were sequenced on an Illumina NextSeq 500 to 2 million to 2.5 million read pairs for survey level or roughly 5-6.5 million for deep level. In the paper's pipeline: The immunoSEQ Analyzer software assigned V, D and J genes, filtered out non-productive sequences, and reported clonality. Repertoires were compared by productive Simpson clonality and by the Morisita overlap index of productive TRB rearrangements between infused TIL and blood. Absolute clonotype counts in blood were estimated as lymphocyte count times CD3+ fraction times the clone's productive frequency. As stored in TCRdb, this immuneACCESS dataset retains in-frame rearrangements with V and J assigned. A fraction of the clones does not appear; measured against another copy, unresolved V genes explain less than half of the discrepancy, and the remainder lacks a known reason. V and J calls and clone size are those listed in that table; D and trimming were worked out from the DNA. Counted in this sample were approximately 50,000 clones; 75% to 90% of them appeared once. The top ten clonotypes cover about 2.7% of the sample.

Recombination connected TRBV29-1 to TRBJ2-3, with 8 bases in between that match TRBD1. This receptor was taken from a person between 25 and 80 years old with non-small cell lung cancer. The source material was blood, sampled at baseline. DNA sequence: TGCAGCGTTGAACTCTCCAGGGGGCTGATTGATACGCAGTATTTT. It translates to CSVELSRGLIDTQYF.